The rows below give T cell receptor beta chains drawn from one sample of a study of blood T cell repertoires in COVID-19. The method was immunoSEQ multiplex PCR; TCRdb's version includes in-frame clones alone and lacks a portion of them. The table lists under 200,000 clones, roughly 80% of them singletons. The sequenced material came from PBMCs or T cells enriched from blood (not recorded which). The origin of the receptors is a woman aged 40 to 50 with acute COVID-19. The CDR3 runs from the conserved cysteine through the conserved F or W. A D gene is named only where the DNA matches it firmly. Where a row states a size, it is once, few, many or the class of an expanded clone; other rows omit it.

size	length	J	D	V	CDR3	DNA
-	13	TRBJ1-2	TRBD1	TRBV6-5	CASRVQGADGYTF	TGTGCCAGCAGGGTCCAGGGGGCAGATGGCTACACCTTC
-	20	TRBJ2-6	TRBD1	TRBV14	CASSDFPGGGHDSGANVLTF	TGTGCCAGCAGCGACTTTCCAGGGGGCGGACATGACTCTGGGGCCAACGTCCTGACTTTC
once	14	TRBJ2-7	TRBD1	TRBV11-2	CASSQTGGSYEQYF	TGTGCCAGCAGCCAGACAGGGGGCAGCTACGAGCAGTACTTC
few	14	TRBJ2-2	-	TRBV30	CAWSVTLNTGELFF	TGTGCCTGGAGTGTAACGCTAAACACCGGGGAGCTGTTTTTT
-	15	TRBJ1-3	-	TRBV6-5	CASSYSSQGRNTIYF	TGTGCCAGCAGTTACTCTTCCCAGGGGAGAAACACCATATATTTT
-	13	TRBJ2-1	-	TRBV19	CASKSSEGNEQFF	TGTGCCAGTAAGTCTAGCGAAGGCAATGAGCAGTTCTTC
-	15	TRBJ1-1	-	TRBV27	CASSLYEQGNTEAFF	TGTGCCAGCAGTTTGTACGAACAGGGTAACACTGAAGCTTTCTTT
-	13	TRBJ2-1	-	TRBV4-1	CASSQQGTNEQFF	TGCGCCAGCAGCCAGCAGGGCACCAATGAGCAGTTCTTC
-	16	TRBJ2-1	TRBD2	TRBV29-1	CSVDASGRSSYNEQFF	TGCAGCGTAGACGCGAGCGGGAGGAGCTCCTACAATGAGCAGTTCTTC
-	13	TRBJ1-1	-	TRBV19	CASSLSQGTEAFF	TGTGCCAGTAGTTTATCACAGGGAACTGAAGCTTTCTTT
once	15	TRBJ1-6	-	TRBV5-4	CASSLVAGGNSPLHF	TGTGCCAGCAGCTTGGTAGCCGGCGGTAATTCACCCCTCCACTTT
-	13	TRBJ1-5	-	TRBV14	CASSQDSDQPQHF	TGTGCCAGCAGCCAAGACTCCGATCAGCCCCAGCATTTT
-	15	TRBJ2-6	-	TRBV5-1	CASSLPSDGANVLTF	TGCGCCAGCAGCTTGCCTAGCGATGGGGCCAACGTCCTGACTTTC
-	16	TRBJ2-5	TRBD1	TRBV5-1	CASSLESQGAGETQYF	TGCGCCAGCAGCTTGGAGTCCCAGGGGGCGGGGGAGACCCAGTACTTC
-	12	TRBJ1-2	-	TRBV7-8	CASSPDSYGYTF	TGTGCCAGCAGCCCTGACTCTTATGGCTACACCTTC
-	14	TRBJ2-3	-	TRBV10-1	CASSDSVYTDTQYF	TGCGCCAGCAGTGACTCTGTCTACACAGATACGCAGTATTTT
-	17	TRBJ2-3	TRBD2	TRBV7-3	CASSLDLDSGGTDTQYF	TGTGCCAGCAGCTTAGATTTGGATAGCGGGGGCACAGATACGCAGTATTTT
-	13	TRBJ1-1	-	TRBV6-6	CASSSGMNTEAFF	TGTGCCAGCAGTTCAGGGATGAACACTGAAGCTTTCTTT
once	15	TRBJ2-4	-	TRBV4-2	CASSQDQTSTNIQYF	TGTGCCAGCAGCCAAGACCAGACTAGTACCAACATTCAGTACTTC
-	14	TRBJ1-1	-	TRBV5-1	CASSPWETRLEAFF	TGCGCCAGCAGCCCGTGGGAGACGCGCTTAGAAGCTTTCTTT
-	17	TRBJ2-4	-	TRBV15	CATSNWGSASVLHIQYF	TGTGCCACCAGTAATTGGGGGTCGGCTAGCGTTCTTCACATTCAGTACTTC
-	16	TRBJ2-1	TRBD2	TRBV6-1	CASSDRGRAQGNEQFF	TGTGCCAGCAGTGACCGCGGGAGGGCCCAGGGCAATGAGCAGTTCTTC
-	16	TRBJ2-1	-	TRBV9	CASSVAGSSSYNEQFF	TGTGCCAGCAGCGTAGCGGGGTCTAGCTCCTACAATGAGCAGTTCTTC
-	15	TRBJ1-3	-	TRBV6-5	CASSPGRVPGNTIYF	TGTGCCAGCAGTCCAGGCAGGGTGCCTGGAAACACCATATATTTT
-	13	TRBJ2-7	-	TRBV29-1	CSVEGQGAGEQYF	TGCAGCGTTGAGGGGCAGGGAGCGGGCGAGCAGTACTTC
-	15	TRBJ1-3	-	TRBV6-5	CASSYSAGSGNTIYF	TGTGCCAGCAGTTACTCAGCGGGTTCAGGAAACACCATATATTTT
-	16	TRBJ2-1	TRBD2	TRBV25-1	CASSELASGMVDEQFF	TGTGCCAGCAGTGAATTAGCTAGCGGGATGGTAGATGAGCAGTTCTTC
-	13	TRBJ2-3	-	TRBV12-3/TRBV12-4	CASSRARPDTQYF	TGTGCCAGCAGTCGCGCACGCCCAGATACGCAGTATTTT
many	12	TRBJ2-2	-	TRBV30	CACNLKPGELFF	TGTGCCTGTAACCTTAAGCCCGGGGAGCTGTTTTTT
many	15	TRBJ2-2	-	TRBV2	CASRRDNTNTGELFF	TGTGCCAGCAGAAGGGACAACACGAACACCGGGGAGCTGTTTTTT